The rows below give T cell receptor beta chains drawn from one sample of a study of T-cell reconstitution after alpha-beta-depleted transplantation in children. TCRdb redid the calling of the PCR reads with MiXCR, one entry per CDR3 protein. The table lists some 340,000 distinct CDR3 sequences, 10% of them singletons. Here the sequenced sample was PBMCs from the stem cell graft donor, taken from the stem cell graft. The source is a human donor who donated a stem cell graft to a child with acute lymphoblastic leukemia. Both conserved end residues are part of each CDR3. Each record gives: CDR3 protein, CDR3 DNA, clone size, D gene, V gene, J gene. The D gene is left open where the match is weak. Only part of the rows carry a size: once, few, many, or a class if the clone is expanded.

CDR3aa: CASSLLGGDTEAFF; CDR3nt: TGTGCCAGCAGCTTACTCGGAGGGGACACTGAAGCTTTCTTT; abundance: -; d_gene: -; v_gene: TRBV7-9; j_gene: TRBJ1-1
CDR3aa: CASSYSPLAGVSQGQFF; CDR3nt: TGTGCCAGCAGTTACTCACCACTAGCGGGAGTGTCCCAAGGGCAGTTCTTC; abundance: few; d_gene: TRBD2; v_gene: TRBV6-5; j_gene: TRBJ2-1
CDR3aa: CASSLRPSGSLDTQYF; CDR3nt: TGTGCCAGCAGCTTAAGGCCTAGCGGGAGTCTAGATACGCAGTATTTT; abundance: -; d_gene: TRBD2; v_gene: TRBV7-6; j_gene: TRBJ2-3
CDR3aa: CASKPGSYNEQFF; CDR3nt: TGTGCCAGCAAGCCGGGTTCCTACAATGAGCAGTTCTTC; abundance: -; d_gene: -; v_gene: TRBV7-8; j_gene: TRBJ2-1
CDR3aa: CSAERGSTSSYNEQFF; CDR3nt: TGCAGTGCAGAGAGGGGGTCGACGAGCTCCTACAATGAGCAGTTCTTC; abundance: -; d_gene: -; v_gene: TRBV20-1; j_gene: TRBJ2-1
CDR3aa: CASSLAFARQGRSEKLFF; CDR3nt: TGTGCCAGCAGCTTGGCCTTTGCGAGACAGGGACGAAGTGAAAAACTGTTTTTT; abundance: -; d_gene: TRBD1; v_gene: TRBV5-6; j_gene: TRBJ1-4
CDR3aa: CASSYGLAGNYEQYF; CDR3nt: TGTGCCAGCAGTTACGGACTAGCGGGAAACTACGAGCAGTACTTC; abundance: many; d_gene: TRBD2; v_gene: TRBV27; j_gene: TRBJ2-7
CDR3aa: CSAHTDTQYF; CDR3nt: TGCAGCGCCCACACAGATACGCAGTATTTT; abundance: many; d_gene: -; v_gene: TRBV29-1; j_gene: TRBJ2-3
CDR3aa: CAISGGNTIYF; CDR3nt: TGTGCCATCAGCGGTGGAAACACCATATATTTT; abundance: many; d_gene: -; v_gene: TRBV10-3; j_gene: TRBJ1-3
CDR3aa: CASSLGQGEDEKLFF; CDR3nt: TGTGCCAGCAGCCTAGGACAGGGGGAGGATGAAAAACTGTTTTTT; abundance: many; d_gene: TRBD1; v_gene: TRBV7-9; j_gene: TRBJ1-4
CDR3aa: CASSQVRADSYEQYF; CDR3nt: TGCGCCAGCAGCCAAGTTCGGGCAGATTCCTACGAGCAGTACTTC; abundance: -; d_gene: -; v_gene: TRBV4-3; j_gene: TRBJ2-7
CDR3aa: CASSGPGQGEETQYF; CDR3nt: TGTGCCAGCAGTGGACCGGGACAGGGAGAAGAGACCCAGTACTTC; abundance: many; d_gene: TRBD1; v_gene: TRBV6-2/TRBV6-3; j_gene: TRBJ2-5
CDR3aa: CASSYGGRTEAFF; CDR3nt: TGTGCCAGCAGTTACGGGGGTCGAACTGAAGCTTTCTTT; abundance: -; d_gene: -; v_gene: TRBV6-5; j_gene: TRBJ1-1
CDR3aa: CASSPVAGRDTGELFF; CDR3nt: TGTGCCAGCAGCCCCGTGGCGGGTAGGGACACCGGGGAGCTGTTTTTT; abundance: many; d_gene: -; v_gene: TRBV4-2; j_gene: TRBJ2-2
CDR3aa: CSARSLHSYEQYF; CDR3nt: TGCAGTGCTAGAAGCTTGCACTCCTACGAGCAGTACTTC; abundance: -; d_gene: -; v_gene: TRBV20-1; j_gene: TRBJ2-7
CDR3aa: CASTYRGSEQFF; CDR3nt: TGTGCCAGCACCTACAGGGGTTCTGAGCAGTTCTTC; abundance: many; d_gene: TRBD1; v_gene: TRBV27; j_gene: TRBJ2-1
CDR3aa: CSATSGIMETQYF; CDR3nt: TGCAGTGCGACAAGCGGGATTATGGAGACCCAGTACTTC; abundance: few; d_gene: TRBD2; v_gene: TRBV20-1; j_gene: TRBJ2-5
CDR3aa: CASSLVDGPRTDTQYF; CDR3nt: TGCGCCAGCAGCTTGGTTGACGGCCCCCGCACAGATACGCAGTATTTT; abundance: -; d_gene: -; v_gene: TRBV5-1; j_gene: TRBJ2-3
CDR3aa: CASIGPPLKSGVNEQFF; CDR3nt: TGTGCCAGCATTGGCCCACCCTTGAAGTCAGGGGTCAATGAGCAGTTCTTC; abundance: few; d_gene: -; v_gene: TRBV28; j_gene: TRBJ2-1
CDR3aa: CSAGGGMETQYF; CDR3nt: TGCAGCGCGGGCGGGGGGATGGAGACCCAGTACTTC; abundance: -; d_gene: TRBD2; v_gene: TRBV29-1; j_gene: TRBJ2-5
CDR3aa: CASSYPGSNQPQHF; CDR3nt: TGTGCCAGCAGTTACCCCGGGTCCAATCAGCCCCAGCATTTT; abundance: many; d_gene: -; v_gene: TRBV6-2/TRBV6-3; j_gene: TRBJ1-5
CDR3aa: CASSSRQGIGELFF; CDR3nt: TGTGCCAGCAGCTCTCGACAGGGGATCGGGGAGCTGTTTTTT; abundance: -; d_gene: TRBD1; v_gene: TRBV7-2; j_gene: TRBJ2-2
CDR3aa: CASSPLEQAVFGYGYTF; CDR3nt: TGTGCCAGCTCACCACTGGAGCAGGCCGTTTTTGGCTATGGCTACACCTTC; abundance: few; d_gene: -; v_gene: TRBV18; j_gene: TRBJ1-2
CDR3aa: CASSDTGIPSNQPQHF; CDR3nt: TGTGCCAGCAGTGATACAGGCATTCCGAGCAATCAGCCCCAGCATTTT; abundance: -; d_gene: -; v_gene: TRBV6-1; j_gene: TRBJ1-5
CDR3aa: CTVTGATNTGELFF; CDR3nt: TGCACCGTGACAGGAGCTACGAACACCGGGGAGCTGTTTTTT; abundance: -; d_gene: -; v_gene: TRBV29-1; j_gene: TRBJ2-2
CDR3aa: CASSVDNVQYF; CDR3nt: TGTGCCAGCAGCGTAGATAACGTGCAGTACTTC; abundance: once; d_gene: -; v_gene: TRBV9; j_gene: TRBJ2-7
CDR3aa: CASSYVNRTGRWENTEAFF; CDR3nt: TGCGCCAGCAGTTACGTCAACCGTACAGGGCGGTGGGAGAACACTGAAGCTTTCTTT; abundance: many; d_gene: -; v_gene: TRBV5-1; j_gene: TRBJ1-1
CDR3aa: CASRLYGYEQYF; CDR3nt: TGTGCCAGCAGGTTGTATGGCTACGAGCAGTACTTC; abundance: -; d_gene: -; v_gene: TRBV12-3/TRBV12-4; j_gene: TRBJ2-7
CDR3aa: CASSPTGGKPYGYTF; CDR3nt: TGCGCCAGCAGCCCGACAGGGGGAAAACCCTATGGCTACACCTTC; abundance: few; d_gene: TRBD1; v_gene: TRBV5-1; j_gene: TRBJ1-2
CDR3aa: CATSDPRDGSNEQYF; CDR3nt: TGTGCCACCAGTGATCCGCGGGACGGCTCAAACGAGCAGTACTTC; abundance: -; d_gene: -; v_gene: TRBV24-1; j_gene: TRBJ2-7
CDR3aa: CSVRPSSGNTIYF; CDR3nt: TGCAGCGTAAGACCTAGCTCTGGAAACACCATATATTTT; abundance: many; d_gene: -; v_gene: TRBV29-1; j_gene: TRBJ1-3
CDR3aa: CARGRGQVQNPSGNTIYF; CDR3nt: TGTGCCAGGGGCCGTGGACAGGTCCAAAATCCCTCTGGAAACACCATATATTTT; abundance: many; d_gene: TRBD1; v_gene: TRBV28; j_gene: TRBJ1-3
CDR3aa: CASSLDFASGRNFF; CDR3nt: TGTGCCAGCAGCTTAGATTTCGCTAGCGGGAGAAACTTCTTC; abundance: few; d_gene: TRBD2; v_gene: TRBV11-2; j_gene: TRBJ2-1
CDR3aa: CASSRSRQAGETQYF; CDR3nt: TGCGCCAGCAGCCGTAGTCGCCAAGCGGGAGAGACCCAGTACTTC; abundance: -; d_gene: -; v_gene: TRBV4-1; j_gene: TRBJ2-5
CDR3aa: CASSPSLGEIQYF; CDR3nt: TGCGCCAGCAGCCCATCCTTAGGAGAGATTCAGTACTTC; abundance: -; d_gene: -; v_gene: TRBV5-1; j_gene: TRBJ2-4
CDR3aa: CSATPGRSFEQFF; CDR3nt: TGCAGTGCTACCCCTGGGCGCTCGTTCGAGCAGTTCTTC; abundance: -; d_gene: -; v_gene: TRBV20-1; j_gene: TRBJ2-1
CDR3aa: CASSPLDGNQPQHF; CDR3nt: TGTGCCAGTAGCCCCCTGGACGGCAATCAGCCCCAGCATTTT; abundance: -; d_gene: -; v_gene: TRBV19; j_gene: TRBJ1-5
CDR3aa: CASSSPGQGEFF; CDR3nt: TGTGCCAGCAGTTCCCCGGGACAGGGCGAGTTCTTC; abundance: few; d_gene: TRBD1; v_gene: TRBV12-3/TRBV12-4; j_gene: TRBJ2-1
CDR3aa: CSATGTTDYEQYF; CDR3nt: TGCAGTGCTACCGGGACTACCGACTACGAGCAGTACTTC; abundance: few; d_gene: TRBD2; v_gene: TRBV20-1; j_gene: TRBJ2-7
CDR3aa: CASSFVLAGLGAVNIQYF; CDR3nt: TGTGCCAGCAGTTTTGTGCTAGCAGGACTGGGAGCGGTAAACATTCAGTACTTC; abundance: few; d_gene: -; v_gene: TRBV28; j_gene: TRBJ2-4
CDR3aa: CASSQEGTGSYEQYF; CDR3nt: TGTGCCAGCAGCCAAGAAGGGACGGGCTCCTACGAGCAGTACTTC; abundance: many; d_gene: -; v_gene: TRBV4-1; j_gene: TRBJ2-7
CDR3aa: CASSPQTGGRETQYF; CDR3nt: TGTGCCAGCTCACCGCAGACAGGGGGACGGGAGACCCAGTACTTC; abundance: -; d_gene: TRBD1; v_gene: TRBV18; j_gene: TRBJ2-5
CDR3aa: CASRVQGLSNQPQHF; CDR3nt: TGTGCCAGCAGAGTACAGGGGCTTAGCAATCAGCCCCAGCATTTT; abundance: few; d_gene: TRBD1; v_gene: TRBV12-3/TRBV12-4; j_gene: TRBJ1-5
CDR3aa: CASSSQLNQPQHF; CDR3nt: TGTGCCAGCAGCTCCCAACTCAATCAGCCCCAGCATTTT; abundance: few; d_gene: -; v_gene: TRBV7-3; j_gene: TRBJ1-5
CDR3aa: CATSDPGLAGGGDTQYF; CDR3nt: TGTGCCACCAGTGACCCCGGACTAGCGGGAGGGGGAGATACGCAGTATTTT; abundance: few; d_gene: TRBD2; v_gene: TRBV24-1; j_gene: TRBJ2-3
CDR3aa: CASSSGTAGELFF; CDR3nt: TGTGCCAGCAGCTCCGGGACAGCCGGGGAGCTGTTTTTT; abundance: -; d_gene: TRBD1; v_gene: TRBV7-3; j_gene: TRBJ2-2
CDR3aa: CASSSLPYEQYF; CDR3nt: TGTGCCAGCAGTTCCTTGCCCTACGAGCAGTACTTC; abundance: few; d_gene: -; v_gene: TRBV12-3/TRBV12-4; j_gene: TRBJ2-7
CDR3aa: CASSDQMACFGDRVQEQYF; CDR3nt: TGTGCCAGCAGTGACCAAATGGCCTGTTTTGGGGACAGGGTGCAAGAGCAGTACTTC; abundance: few; d_gene: TRBD1; v_gene: TRBV6-4; j_gene: TRBJ2-7
CDR3aa: CASSQLLGASSYNEQFF; CDR3nt: TGCGCCAGCAGCCAGCTGCTAGGGGCTAGCTCCTACAATGAGCAGTTCTTC; abundance: few; d_gene: -; v_gene: TRBV4-3; j_gene: TRBJ2-1
CDR3aa: CASSDGRVYEQYF; CDR3nt: TGTGCCAGCAGTGATGGTAGGGTCTACGAGCAGTACTTC; abundance: -; d_gene: -; v_gene: TRBV6-1; j_gene: TRBJ2-7
CDR3aa: CASSYSFSGGDTGELFF; CDR3nt: TGTGCCAGCAGTTACTCGTTTAGCGGAGGAGATACCGGGGAGCTGTTTTTT; abundance: -; d_gene: -; v_gene: TRBV6-5; j_gene: TRBJ2-2
CDR3aa: CASSLGPPGQPQHF; CDR3nt: TGTGCCAGCAGTTTAGGACCCCCCGGTCAGCCCCAGCATTTT; abundance: few; d_gene: -; v_gene: TRBV12-3/TRBV12-4; j_gene: TRBJ1-5
CDR3aa: CASSFPTESPYEQYF; CDR3nt: TGTGCCAGCAGTTTCCCCACAGAGTCCCCCTACGAGCAGTACTTC; abundance: few; d_gene: -; v_gene: TRBV28; j_gene: TRBJ2-7
CDR3aa: CASSQPTGGEETQYF; CDR3nt: TGCGCCAGCAGCCAGCCCACGGGGGGCGAAGAGACCCAGTACTTC; abundance: few; d_gene: -; v_gene: TRBV4-1; j_gene: TRBJ2-5